Below, 20 T cell receptor beta chains from the same sample are listed, as sequenced in a study of blood T cell repertoires in COVID-19. Some clones are missing from TCRdb's copy, which holds only in-frame ones; the method was immunoSEQ multiplex PCR. The table shows more than 100,000 clones, with approximately 85% occurring only once. The sequenced sample consisted of peripheral blood. These receptors originate from a man at least 80 years old with acute or convalescent COVID-19.

The rearrangement links TRBV29-1 to TRBJ1-1, with 7 bases matching TRBD1. Germline V gene lookup returns CDR1 SQVTM and CDR2 ANQGSEA. Unmatched junction bases numbered 2, after V lost 7 bases and J lost 0 bases. This CDR3 is built from 12 residues. CDR3 bases: TGCAGCGGGACAGGTATGAACACTGAAGCTTTCTTT. It specifies CSGTGMNTEAFF.

The chain is built from TRBV24-1 and TRBJ1-2; 9 bases fit TRBD1. V shed 7 bases and J 3 bases; nucleotides not matched to a gene: 2. The CDR3 totals 13 residues. Germline V gene sequence: CDR1 KGHDR, CDR2 SFDVKD. Written as DNA, the CDR3 is TGTGCCACCAGGGGACAGGGTCACTATGGCTACACCTTC. Amino acid sequence: CATRGQGHYGYTF.

The chain carries TRBV7-9 and TRBJ2-5; D perhaps matches TRBD2 (5 bases). This CDR3 is 14 amino acids long. V lost 1 base and J lost 4, with 10 bases in between. Germline V gene data show CDR1 as SEHNR and CDR2 as FQNEAQ (reference sequence). This CDR3 reads CASSLVGSTETQYF. The CDR3 DNA reads TGTGCCAGCAGCTTAGTTGGGAGTACAGAGACCCAGTACTTC.

The chain has TRBV23-1 and TRBJ2-4; D is possibly TRBD2 (5 bases). TRBV23-1 is designated an ORF whose function remains uncertain. The V end was cut by 6 bases, the J end by 7 bases, with 13 bases between. The CDR3 sequence is 13 residues long. CDR3: CASSQEAGNIQYF. In nucleotides, the CDR3 is TGCGCCAGCAGCCAGGAGGCTGGGAACATTCAGTACTTC.

The chain is built from TRBV7-3 and TRBJ2-7; 11 nucleotides line up with TRBD1. Per germline, CDR1 SGHTA and CDR2 FQGTGA. Unmatched junction bases numbered 9, after V lost 5 bases and J lost 9 bases. The CDR3 loop spans 14 amino acids. CDR3 sequence: CASSTGQGETRQYF. The CDR3 DNA reads as TGTGCCAGCAGCACGGGACAGGGGGAGACACGGCAGTACTTC.

This chain connects TRBV5-8 to TRBJ2-5, with D uncertain. This CDR3 has 17 amino acids. Trimming left V 4 bases short and J 0 bases short, with 19 bases between. In germline, CDR1 is SGHTS, CDR2 YDEGEE. The CDR3 DNA follows: TGTGCCAGCAGCCCGGATGGTCTACAGAGCAACCAAGAGACCCAGTACTTC. Its translation: CASSPDGLQSNQETQYF. The complete variable domain, with remaining parts taken from reference TRBV5-8 and TRBJ2-5, reads EAGVTQSPTHLIKTRGQQATLRCSPISGHTSVYWYQQALGLGLQFLLWYDEGEERNRGNFPPRFSGRQFPNYSSELNVNALELEDSALYLCASSPDGLQSNQETQYFGPGTRLLVL.

This sequence joins TRBV6-1 and TRBJ1-2; TRBD1 matches at 7 bases. Germline assignment: CDR1 MNHNS and CDR2 SASEGT. Trimming at V came to 2 bases and at J to 8 bases, leaving 8 bases not matched to a gene. The CDR3 has 14 amino acids. The CDR3 region has the DNA TGTGCCAGCAGTGAAACAGGGGTCCGTCTAGGCTACACCTTC. Translation: CASSETGVRLGYTF.

The chain joins TRBV11-1 to TRBJ2-2; 8 bases line up with TRBD1. Germline CDR1 is SGHAT and CDR2 is FQDESV (reference sequence). V shed 4 bases, J shed 2 bases, and the junction held 3 bases outside the gene matches. The CDR3 loop spans 15 amino acids. The CDR3 sequence: CASSSDRGNTGELFF. The CDR3 DNA is TGTGCCAGCAGCTCCGACAGGGGTAACACCGGGGAGCTGTTTTTT.

V gene TRBV28 combines with J gene TRBJ2-7, with 7 bases that match TRBD1. J lost 1 base, V lost 6 bases, and 6 bases had no gene match. Germline CDR1 reads MDHEN; CDR2 reads SYDVKM. CDR3 length: 14 residues. DNA of the CDR3: TGTGCCAGCAGGGGACAGACGCGGTCCTACGAGCAGTACTTC. Protein: CASRGQTRSYEQYF. Filled out from reference TRBV28 and TRBJ2-7, the complete variable domain reads DVKVTQSSRYLVKRTGEKVFLECVQDMDHENMFWYRQDPGLGLRLIYFSYDVKMKEKGDIPEGYSVSREKKERFSLILESASTNQTSMYLCASRGQTRSYEQYFGPGTRLTVT.

This chain links TRBV24-1 with TRBJ2-1; D unresolved. V was pared by 9 bases and J by 6 bases, with 17 bases between. The CDR3 spans 14 residues. Germline-derived CDR1 and CDR2 are KGHDR and SFDVKD. In nucleotides, the CDR3 is TGTGCCACCGGTACCTTAGCAAGCATCAATGAGCAGTTCTTC. Amino acid sequence: CATGTLASINEQFF.

This chain links TRBV4-2 with TRBJ2-3; TRBD2 aligns across 9 bases. The CDR3 is 17 amino acids. The trim removed 0 bases at V and 6 bases at J, leaving 10 bases unmatched. Germline loops: CDR1 LGHNA, CDR2 YNFKEQ. The CDR3 bases are TGTGCCAGCAGCCAAGAAAATTGGCGGGGGGGCGAGGATACGCAGTATTTT. Translation: CASSQENWRGGEDTQYF.

V gene TRBV28 combines with J gene TRBJ2-1; TRBD2 agrees at 10 bases. The V and J ends lost 5 bases and 5 bases, in that order; junction bases with no gene match: 12. Germline CDR1 MDHEN, CDR2 SYDVKM. CDR3 length: 17 amino acids. CDR3 sequence (DNA): TGTGCCAGCAGTCCGATCCGGGGACTAGCGATAGACAATGAGCAGTTCTTC. Encoded protein: CASSPIRGLAIDNEQFF.

In its sample, this clone was seen a few times. The rearrangement links TRBV5-1 to TRBJ2-7; 8 bases map to TRBD2. This CDR3 region has 14 residues. CDR1 SGHRS and CDR2 YFSETQ come from the germline V gene. J lost 6 bases, V lost 4 bases, and 9 bases had no gene match. For the CDR3, the DNA is TGCGCCAGCAGCCCGGGGGGGATTTCGCTCGAGCAGTACTTC. Translation gives CASSPGGISLEQYF.

V usage is TRBV18 and J usage is TRBJ1-4, with D possibly matching TRBD1 (6 bases). The CDR3 has 14 amino acids. Germline V gene data show CDR1 as KGHSH and CDR2 as LQKENI. The ends were cut back, 2 bases at V and 7 bases at J, with 11 bases in the middle. CDR3 sequence (DNA): TGTGCCAGCTCACCAATTGGGGGCGGTGAAAAACTGTTTTTT. This gives the protein CASSPIGGGEKLFF.

This chain uses TRBV6-5 with TRBJ2-5; tentative D call: TRBD2 (6 bases). The V and J ends lost 3 bases and 5 bases respectively, with 16 bases between them. Germline V gene lookup returns CDR1 MNHEY and CDR2 SVGAGI. CDR3 length: 15 amino acids. The CDR3 spells CASSYNLGGPETQYF. The CDR3 region has the DNA TGTGCCAGCAGTTATAATTTGGGGGGACCGGAGACCCAGTACTTC.

The chain has TRBV25-1 and TRBJ2-3; D gene ambiguous. V shed 1 base and J shed 3 bases, with 17 bases lying between them. The CDR3 has 17 residues. Germline CDR1 reads MGHDK; CDR2 reads SYGVNS. CDR3 coding DNA: TGTGCCAGCAGTGAATGGGTCCGGGTAGGTTGGACAGATACGCAGTATTTT. Its protein product is CASSEWVRVGWTDTQYF.

V is TRBV4-3 and J is TRBJ1-1, with TRBD1 identical over 7 bases. In germline, CDR1 is LGHNA, CDR2 YSLEER. Trimming took 4 bases from V and 3 from J; bases not matched to a gene: 2. The CDR3 spans 13 residues. CDR3 sequence: CASSLDRDTEAFF. The CDR3 DNA sequence: TGCGCCAGCAGCCTCGACAGGGACACTGAAGCTTTCTTT.

The gene calls are TRBV19 and TRBJ1-1; D may be TRBD1 (6 bases). V lost 6 bases and J lost 5, with 16 bases in between. CDR3 size: 14 residues. CDR1 is LNHDA and CDR2 is SQIVND in the germline V gene (reference sequence). The CDR3 spells CASSPTGIGTEAFF. CDR3 nucleotides: TGTGCCAGTAGCCCTACAGGGATCGGGACTGAAGCTTTCTTT.

This clone appeared once. The chain uses TRBV28 and TRBJ2-1, with D maybe TRBD2 (5 bases). CDR1 is MDHEN, CDR2 SYDVKM, per germline. This CDR3 contains 11 residues. Trimming removed 7 bases at V and 10 bases at J, with 11 bases between. The CDR3 loop reads CASTLGREQFF. Written as DNA, the CDR3 is TGTGCCAGCACCTTGGGGAGAGAGCAGTTCTTC.

This rearrangement joins TRBV16 to TRBJ2-3; no reliable D call. Trimming stripped 2 bases from V and 6 bases from J, with 3 bases between. CDR1 and CDR2 (germline): KGHSY, FQNENV. The CDR3 is 11 amino acids. CDR3: CASSQHDTQYF. The CDR3 bases are TGTGCCAGCAGCCAACATGATACGCAGTATTTT.